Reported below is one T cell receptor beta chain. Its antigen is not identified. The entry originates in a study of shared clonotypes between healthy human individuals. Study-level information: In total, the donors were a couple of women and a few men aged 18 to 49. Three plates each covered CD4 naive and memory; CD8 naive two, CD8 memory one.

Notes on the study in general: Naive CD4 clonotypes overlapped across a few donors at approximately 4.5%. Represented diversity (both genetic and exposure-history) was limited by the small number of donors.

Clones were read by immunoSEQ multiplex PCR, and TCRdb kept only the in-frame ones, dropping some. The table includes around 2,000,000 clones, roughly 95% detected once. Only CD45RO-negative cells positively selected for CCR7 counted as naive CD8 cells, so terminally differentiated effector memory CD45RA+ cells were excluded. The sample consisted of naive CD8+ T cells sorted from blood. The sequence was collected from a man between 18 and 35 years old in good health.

CDR3: CASSQSRLTGNQPQHF. As DNA, the CDR3 is TGCGCCAGCAGTCAATCGAGGCTGACAGGGAATCAGCCCCAGCATTTT. This chain uses TRBV23-1 with TRBJ1-5; 7 bases map to TRBD1. TRBV23-1 is flagged as an ORF with uncertain function. The CDR3 contains 16 residues. V was clipped by 0 bases and J by 4 bases; unmatched bases: 6.